This is a list of T cell receptor beta chains from one sample in a study of Ad26.COV2.S vaccination and SARS-CoV-2 variants. The repertoire was sequenced with immunoSEQ multiplex PCR; TCRdb's copy has only in-frame clones and lacks some. The table includes some 390,000 clones, 70% to 90% detected once. This specimen consisted of peripheral blood, obtained in a trial of Ad26.COV2.S vaccine versus placebo. Receptors originate from a person between 18 and 60 years old who received the Ad26.COV2.S COVID-19 vaccine or a placebo. Both conserved end residues are part of each CDR3. The D gene is left open where the match is weak. Some rows have no size entry. The others give once, few or many, or a class for an expanded clone.

J,V,D,length,size,DNA,CDR3
TRBJ2-7,TRBV7-9,-,16,-,TGTGCCAGCAGCCCCGACGCCCCAAAGGGGTACTACGAGCAGTACTTC,CASSPDAPKGYYEQYF
TRBJ1-2,TRBV10-1,-,16,few,TGCGCCAGCAGGCGGGACACGGCTTGGGGGTACTATGGCTACACCTTC,CASRRDTAWGYYGYTF
TRBJ1-5,TRBV7-2,-,15,-,TGTGCCAGCAGCACCCGCGGGGGTTACAATCAGCCCCAGCATTTT,CASSTRGGYNQPQHF
TRBJ1-3,TRBV5-4,-,14,once,TGTGCCAGCAGCCTAGGGGCTTGGGGAAACACCATATATTTT,CASSLGAWGNTIYF
TRBJ1-1,TRBV13,TRBD1,17,-,TGTGCCAGCAGCTTAGGGACAGGGGGAGGATCGGGAACTGAAGCTTTCTTT,CASSLGTGGGSGTEAFF
TRBJ1-5,TRBV19,TRBD1,15,-,TGTGCCAGTAGCGGGGACAGGGCGCACAATCAGCCCCAGCATTTT,CASSGDRAHNQPQHF
TRBJ2-6,TRBV15,-,17,-,TGTGCCACCAGCAGAGACCGACCCGGCTCTGGGGCCAACGTCCTGACTTTC,CATSRDRPGSGANVLTF
TRBJ2-5,TRBV28,-,13,-,TGTGCCAGCAGACCCGGGCTAGGGGAGACCCAGTACTTC,CASRPGLGETQYF
TRBJ2-1,TRBV7-9,TRBD1,17,-,TGTGCCAGCAGCTCCACCCCCGGGACAGGGGATTACAATGAGCAGTTCTTC,CASSSTPGTGDYNEQFF
TRBJ2-5,TRBV5-4,TRBD1,13,-,TGTGCCAGCAGCCCCGGGACAGATAAGACCCAGTACTTC,CASSPGTDKTQYF
TRBJ2-7,TRBV19,-,15,-,TGTGCCAGTAGTATCTTGGGGGGCCTTGCCTACGAGCAGTACTTC,CASSILGGLAYEQYF
TRBJ1-2,TRBV27,TRBD1,15,-,TGTGCCAGCAGTGCCCGGGACAGGGTTTTGAATGGCTACACCTTC,CASSARDRVLNGYTF